This passage covers 4 T cell receptor beta chains from one sample sequenced in a study of tissue T cells after allogeneic stem cell transplantation. Only in-frame clones appear in the TCRdb table, and some are missing; sequencing was by immunoSEQ multiplex PCR. The table shows roughly 2,000 clones, with over 60% occurring only once. Adult allogeneic hematopoietic cell transplant recipients with steroid-refractory graft-versus-host disease were prospectively enrolled for research autopsy. Sequences were derived from transverse colon tissue, sampled at autopsy. These receptor sequences come from a male patient aged 60 or over with steroid-refractory graft-versus-host disease after an allogeneic stem cell transplant. Some T cells may trace back to the graft donor.

The chain is built from TRBV2 and TRBJ2-1; D perhaps matches TRBD2 (5 bases). Germline assignment: CDR1 SNHLY and CDR2 FYNNEI. The length of the CDR3 is 12 residues. The ends were cut back, 7 bases at V and 10 bases at J, with 14 bases in the middle. CDR3 amino acids: CASTLSGSEQFF. In DNA form, the CDR3 reads TGTGCCAGCACCCTAAGCGGCTCCGAGCAGTTCTTC.

This clone was seen just once. CDR3 DNA sequence: TGTGCCAGCAGCTTAGGGACTAGCGGGGGATACAATGAGCAGTTCTTC. Protein sequence: CASSLGTSGGYNEQFF. This chain links TRBV7-2 with TRBJ2-1, with 13 bases fitting TRBD2. Germline V gene sequence: CDR1 SGHTA, CDR2 FQGNSA. V shed 1 base, J shed 4 bases, and the junction held 1 base outside the gene matches. This CDR3 has 16 residues.

The V gene is TRBV9, the J gene TRBJ1-1, with D possibly TRBD1 on 5 matching bases. Germline V gives CDR1 SGDLS, CDR2 YYNGEE. Trimming left V 4 bases short and J 1 base short, with 14 bases between. The CDR3 runs 15 residues. The CDR3 protein is CASSPRGSANTEAFF. CDR3 DNA: TGTGCCAGCAGCCCGAGGGGCTCAGCGAACACTGAAGCTTTCTTT.

CDR3 DNA sequence: TGCAGTGCTAGTAGGTACCAAGAGACCCAGTACTTC. Its protein product is CSASRYQETQYF. This chain links TRBV20-1 with TRBJ2-5, with D uncertain. The CDR3 is 12 amino acids. In germline, CDR1 is DFQATT, CDR2 SNEGSKA (reference sequence). The germline V and J ends were trimmed by 3 bases and 0 bases, with 5 bases remaining between them.